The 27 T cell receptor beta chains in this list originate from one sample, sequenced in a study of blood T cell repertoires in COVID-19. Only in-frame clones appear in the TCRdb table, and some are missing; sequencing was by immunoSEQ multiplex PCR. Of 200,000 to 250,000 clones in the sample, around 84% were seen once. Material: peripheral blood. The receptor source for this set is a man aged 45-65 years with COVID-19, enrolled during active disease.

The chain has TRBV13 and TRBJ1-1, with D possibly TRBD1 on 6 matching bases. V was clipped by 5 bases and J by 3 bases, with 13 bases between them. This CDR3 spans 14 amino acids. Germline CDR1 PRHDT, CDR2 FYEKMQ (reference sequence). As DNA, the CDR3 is TGTGCCAGCAGCGACCACAGGGATGACACTGAAGCTTTCTTT. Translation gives CASSDHRDDTEAFF.

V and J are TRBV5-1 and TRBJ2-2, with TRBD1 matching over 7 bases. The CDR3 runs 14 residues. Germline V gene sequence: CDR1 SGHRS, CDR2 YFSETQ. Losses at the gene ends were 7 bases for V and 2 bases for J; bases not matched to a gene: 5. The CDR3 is CASHRDSNTGELFF. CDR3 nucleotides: TGCGCCAGCCACCGGGACAGTAACACCGGGGAGCTGTTTTTT.

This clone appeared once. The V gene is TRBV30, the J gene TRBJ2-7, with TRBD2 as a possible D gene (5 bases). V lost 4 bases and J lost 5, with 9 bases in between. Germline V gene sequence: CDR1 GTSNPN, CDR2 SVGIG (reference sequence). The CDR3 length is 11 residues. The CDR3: CAWMREHEQYF. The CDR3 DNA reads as TGTGCCTGGATGAGGGAGCACGAGCAGTACTTC.

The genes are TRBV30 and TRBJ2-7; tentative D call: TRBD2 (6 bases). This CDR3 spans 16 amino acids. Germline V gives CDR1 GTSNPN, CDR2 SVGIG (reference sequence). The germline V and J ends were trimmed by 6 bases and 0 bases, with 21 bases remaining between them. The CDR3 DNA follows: TGTGCCTGCATCTGGCAGCCGGGCGGGATCTCCTACGAGCAGTACTTC. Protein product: CACIWQPGGISYEQYF.

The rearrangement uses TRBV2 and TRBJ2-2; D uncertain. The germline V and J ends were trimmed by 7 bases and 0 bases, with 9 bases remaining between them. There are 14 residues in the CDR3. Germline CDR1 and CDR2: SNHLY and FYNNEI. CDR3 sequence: CASTNRANTGELFF. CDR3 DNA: TGTGCCAGCACAAACAGAGCGAACACCGGGGAGCTGTTTTTT.

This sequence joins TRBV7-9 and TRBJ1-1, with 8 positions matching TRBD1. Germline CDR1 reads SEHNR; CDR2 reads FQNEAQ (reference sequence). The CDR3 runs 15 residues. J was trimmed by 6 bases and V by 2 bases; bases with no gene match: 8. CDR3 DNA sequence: TGTGCCAGCAGCTTACAGGGACAGGCTCAGTCTGAAGCTTTCTTT. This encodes CASSLQGQAQSEAFF.

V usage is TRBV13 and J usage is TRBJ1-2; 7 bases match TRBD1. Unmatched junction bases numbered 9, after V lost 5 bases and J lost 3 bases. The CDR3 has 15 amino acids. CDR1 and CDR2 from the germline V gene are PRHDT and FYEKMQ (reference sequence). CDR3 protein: CASSIQQGFDYGYTF. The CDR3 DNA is TGTGCCAGCAGCATCCAACAGGGGTTCGACTATGGCTACACCTTC.

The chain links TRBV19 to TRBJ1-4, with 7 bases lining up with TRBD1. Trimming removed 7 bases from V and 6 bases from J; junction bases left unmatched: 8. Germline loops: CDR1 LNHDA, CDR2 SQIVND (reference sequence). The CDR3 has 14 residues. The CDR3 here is CASTPDRADEKLFF. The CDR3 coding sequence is TGTGCCAGTACTCCCGACAGGGCGGATGAAAAACTGTTTTTT.

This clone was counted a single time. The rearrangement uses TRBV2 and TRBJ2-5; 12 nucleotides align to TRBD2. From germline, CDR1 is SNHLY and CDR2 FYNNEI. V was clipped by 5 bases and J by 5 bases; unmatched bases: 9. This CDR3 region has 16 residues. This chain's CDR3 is CASSTRTSGAGETQYF. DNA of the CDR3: TGTGCCAGCAGTACCCGGACTAGCGGGGCCGGGGAGACCCAGTACTTC.

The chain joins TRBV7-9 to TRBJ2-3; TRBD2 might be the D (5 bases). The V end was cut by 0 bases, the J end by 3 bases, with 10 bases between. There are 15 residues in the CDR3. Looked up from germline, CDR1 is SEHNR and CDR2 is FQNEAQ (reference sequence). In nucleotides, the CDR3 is TGTGCCAGCAGCTTAGCTGCGGGCGGGACAGATACGCAGTATTTT. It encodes CASSLAAGGTDTQYF. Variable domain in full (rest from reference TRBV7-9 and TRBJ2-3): DTGVSQNPRHKITKRGQNVTFRCDPISEHNRLYWYRQTLGQGPEFLTYFQNEAQLEKSRLLSDRFSAERPKGSFSTLEIQRTEQGDSAMYLCASSLAAGGTDTQYFGPGTRLTVL.

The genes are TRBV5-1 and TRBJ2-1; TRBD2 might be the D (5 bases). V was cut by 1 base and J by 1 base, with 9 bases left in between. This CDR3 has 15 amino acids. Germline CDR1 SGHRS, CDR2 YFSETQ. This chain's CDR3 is CASSLSAGSYNEQFF. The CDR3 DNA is TGCGCCAGCAGCTTGTCGGCGGGTTCCTACAATGAGCAGTTCTTC.

The CDR3 DNA is TGCGCCAGCAGTGCATGGCTCTTTGGGGGGGGCCTAAGTGGCTACACCTTC. Its translation: CASSAWLFGGGLSGYTF. The chain has TRBV10-2 and TRBJ1-2; D is possibly TRBD1 (6 bases). The CDR3 runs to 17 residues. CDR1 is WSHSY, CDR2 SAAADI, per germline. V lost 4 bases and J 7 bases, leaving 25 bases between the germline ends.

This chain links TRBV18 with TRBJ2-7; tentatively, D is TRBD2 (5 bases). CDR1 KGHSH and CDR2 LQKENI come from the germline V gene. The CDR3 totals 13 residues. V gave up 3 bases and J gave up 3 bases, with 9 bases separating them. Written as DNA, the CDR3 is TGTGCCAGCTCACCCGGACTGGACTACGAGCAGTACTTC. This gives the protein CASSPGLDYEQYF.

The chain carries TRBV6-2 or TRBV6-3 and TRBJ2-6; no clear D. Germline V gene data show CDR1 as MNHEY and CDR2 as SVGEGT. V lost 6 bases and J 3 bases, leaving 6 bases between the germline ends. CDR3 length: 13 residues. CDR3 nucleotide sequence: TGTGCCAGCAGCCTCAGTGGGGCCAACGTCCTGACTTTC. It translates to CASSLSGANVLTF.

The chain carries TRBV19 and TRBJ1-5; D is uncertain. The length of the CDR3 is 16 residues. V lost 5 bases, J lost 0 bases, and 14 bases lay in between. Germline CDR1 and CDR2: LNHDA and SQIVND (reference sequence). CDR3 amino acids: CASSRLAKNSNQPQHF. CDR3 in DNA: TGTGCCAGTAGTCGGTTAGCGAAAAATAGCAATCAGCCCCAGCATTTT.

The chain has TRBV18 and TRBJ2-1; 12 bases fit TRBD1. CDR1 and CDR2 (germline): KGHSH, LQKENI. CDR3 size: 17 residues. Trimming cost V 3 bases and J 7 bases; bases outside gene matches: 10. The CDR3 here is CASSPIGTGGVLNEQFF. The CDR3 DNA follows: TGTGCCAGCTCACCCATAGGGACAGGGGGCGTGTTAAATGAGCAGTTCTTC.

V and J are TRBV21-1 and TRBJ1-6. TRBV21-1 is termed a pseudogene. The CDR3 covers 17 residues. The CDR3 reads CASSKEEGSAYNSPLHF. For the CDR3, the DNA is TGTGCCAGCAGCAAAGAAGAAGGGAGTGCCTATAATTCACCCCTCCACTTT.

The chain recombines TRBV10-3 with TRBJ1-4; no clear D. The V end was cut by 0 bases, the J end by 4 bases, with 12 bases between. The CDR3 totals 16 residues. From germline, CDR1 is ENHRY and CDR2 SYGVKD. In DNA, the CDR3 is TGTGCCATCAGTGAGTCGACTATGGTCCTTAATGAAAAACTGTTTTTT. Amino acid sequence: CAISESTMVLNEKLFF.

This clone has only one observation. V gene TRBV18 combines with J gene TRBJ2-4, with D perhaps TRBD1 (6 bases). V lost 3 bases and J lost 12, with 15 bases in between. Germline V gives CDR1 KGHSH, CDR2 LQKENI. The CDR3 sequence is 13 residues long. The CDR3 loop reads CASSPVEGQHQYF. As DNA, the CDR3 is TGTGCCAGCTCACCTGTTGAGGGACAACATCAGTACTTC.

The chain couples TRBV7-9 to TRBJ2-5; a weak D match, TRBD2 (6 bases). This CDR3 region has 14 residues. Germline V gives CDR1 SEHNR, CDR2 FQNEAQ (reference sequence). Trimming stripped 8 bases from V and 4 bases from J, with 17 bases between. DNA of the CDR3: TGTGCCAGCTCCAAGACTAGGGGACCAGAGACCCAGTACTTC. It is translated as CASSKTRGPETQYF.

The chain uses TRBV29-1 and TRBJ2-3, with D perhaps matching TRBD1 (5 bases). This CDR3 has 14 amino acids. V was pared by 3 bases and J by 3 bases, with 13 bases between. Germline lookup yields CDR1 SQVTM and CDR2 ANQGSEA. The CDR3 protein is CSVDQGSTTDTQYF. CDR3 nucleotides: TGCAGCGTTGATCAGGGAAGCACAACAGATACGCAGTATTTT.

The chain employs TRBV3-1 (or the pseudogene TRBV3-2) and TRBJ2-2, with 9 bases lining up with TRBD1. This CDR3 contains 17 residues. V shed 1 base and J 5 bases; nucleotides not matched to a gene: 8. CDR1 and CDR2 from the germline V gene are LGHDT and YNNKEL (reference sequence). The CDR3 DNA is TGTGCCAGCAGCCAAGGGGGACAGGGAGTTTCGACCGGGGAGCTGTTTTTT. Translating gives CASSQGGQGVSTGELFF.

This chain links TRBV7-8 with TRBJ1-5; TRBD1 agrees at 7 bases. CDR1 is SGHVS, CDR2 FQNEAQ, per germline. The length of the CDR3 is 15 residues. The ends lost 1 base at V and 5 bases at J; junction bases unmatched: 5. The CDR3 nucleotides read TGTGCCAGCAGCTTAGAAGGGGGCGCTTATCAGCCCCAGCATTTT. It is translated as CASSLEGGAYQPQHF. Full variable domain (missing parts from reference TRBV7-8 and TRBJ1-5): GAGVSQSPRYKVAKRGQDVALRCDPISGHVSLFWYQQALGQGPEFLTYFQNEAQLDKSGLPSDRFFAERPEGSVSTLKIQRTQQEDSAVYLCASSLEGGAYQPQHFGDGTRLSIL.

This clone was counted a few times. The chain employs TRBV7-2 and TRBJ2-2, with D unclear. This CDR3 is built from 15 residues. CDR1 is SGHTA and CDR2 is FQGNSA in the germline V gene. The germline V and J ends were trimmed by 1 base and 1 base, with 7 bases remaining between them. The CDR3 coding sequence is TGTGCCAGCAGCTTAGAACGCGGGAACACCGGGGAGCTGTTTTTT. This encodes CASSLERGNTGELFF.

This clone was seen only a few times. CDR3 sequence reads: CAWSVRGGSYNEQFF. The DNA of the CDR3 is TGTGCCTGGAGTGTTCGTGGGGGGAGTTACAATGAGCAGTTCTTC. The V call is TRBV30, the J call TRBJ2-1; a possible D gene is TRBD2 (6 bases). The CDR3 extends over 15 amino acids. Germline CDR1 and CDR2: GTSNPN and SVGIG (reference sequence). V gave up 0 bases and J gave up 4 bases, with 13 bases separating them.

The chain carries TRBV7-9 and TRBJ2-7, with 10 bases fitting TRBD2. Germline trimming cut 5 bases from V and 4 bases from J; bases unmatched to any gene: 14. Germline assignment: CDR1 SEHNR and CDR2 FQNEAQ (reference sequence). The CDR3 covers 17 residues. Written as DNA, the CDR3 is TGTGCCAGCAGCCTTACCCTAGCGGGAGTGGGAGTTTACGAGCAGTACTTC. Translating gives CASSLTLAGVGVYEQYF.

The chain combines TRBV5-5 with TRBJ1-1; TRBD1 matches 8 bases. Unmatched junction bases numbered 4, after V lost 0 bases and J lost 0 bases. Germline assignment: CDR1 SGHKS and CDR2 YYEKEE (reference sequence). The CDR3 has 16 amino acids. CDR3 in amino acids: CASSLAGTGMNTEAFF. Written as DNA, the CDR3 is TGTGCCAGCAGCTTGGCCGGGACAGGAATGAACACTGAAGCTTTCTTT.